Below, one TCR beta chain is given with its context. The data originate from a study of blood T cell repertoires in COVID-19. Here immunoSEQ multiplex PCR was the method, and the copy in TCRdb shows in-frame clones only, minus some. The data show some 240,000 clones, with roughly 90% seen just once and about 6.3% held by the top ten. The CDR3 loop spans 14 amino acids. Germline CDR1 reads GTSNPN; CDR2 reads SVGIG (reference sequence). Losses at the gene ends were 5 bases for V and 2 bases for J; bases not matched to a gene: 1. The clonotype comes from a man aged 60 to 75 who had recovered from COVID-19. This chain connects TRBV30 to TRBJ1-4; 11 bases are shared with TRBD1. The source material was peripheral blood. DNA for the CDR3: TGTGCCTGGGGACAGGGGGCGACTAATGAAAAACTGTTTTTT. Amino acid sequence: CAWGQGATNEKLFF.